A selection of T cell receptor beta chains follows, all from one sample in a study of T cell clonotyping in hematopoietic cell transplantation. The method was immunoSEQ multiplex PCR; TCRdb's version includes in-frame clones alone and lacks a portion of them. This table has about 9,000 clones, roughly 87% appearing once. Sample: peripheral blood mononuclear cells, taken before stem cell transplant. These receptors were collected from an older woman with acute myeloid leukemia. Some clones in this sample may be carry-over from other donors' samples. Each CDR3 is given with its conserved first and last residue. A D gene is named only where the DNA matches it firmly. Not every row has a clone size; where given, it reads once, few, many or a size class.

j_gene | d_gene | v_gene | abundance | CDR3nt | CDR3aa
TRBJ2-3 | NA | TRBV4-3 | NA | TGCGCCAGCAGCCAAAAGTACCGCACAGATACGCAGTATTTT | CASSQKYRTDTQYF
TRBJ1-4 | NA | TRBV7-9 | NA | TGTGCCAGCAGCTTTTCCCTGGGCAGCGCTAATGAAAAACTGTTTTTT | CASSFSLGSANEKLFF
TRBJ1-5 | NA | TRBV7-8 | NA | TGTGCCAGCAGCTTAGCGTTACAGCTGTATAGCAATCAGCCCCAGCATTTT | CASSLALQLYSNQPQHF
TRBJ2-2 | NA | TRBV5-1 | NA | TGCGCCAGCAGCTTGGTGGACGGAGGGGAGCTGTTTTTT | CASSLVDGGELFF
TRBJ2-3 | TRBD2 | TRBV15 | NA | TGTGCCACCAGCTGGACTAGCGGGAGCACAGATACGCAGTATTTT | CATSWTSGSTDTQYF
TRBJ2-1 | TRBD2 | TRBV7-8 | NA | TGTGCCAGCAGCTTACTAGCGGCTTACAATGAGCAGTTCTTC | CASSLLAAYNEQFF
TRBJ1-5 | NA | TRBV7-9 | NA | TGTGCCAGCAGCTTGGGGGGGGGTCATCAGCATTTT | CASSLGGGHQHF
TRBJ2-1 | TRBD2 | TRBV6-4 | NA | TGTGCCAGCAGTGACGGGACTAGCGGGAATGAGCAGTTCTTC | CASSDGTSGNEQFF
TRBJ1-5 | NA | TRBV30 | few | NA | CAWSTSGFGPQHF
TRBJ2-1 | TRBD1 | TRBV10-3 | NA | TGTGCCATCAGTTCGGACAGGTACAATGAGCAGTTCTTC | CAISSDRYNEQFF
TRBJ2-1 | TRBD2 | TRBV7-6 | medium-sized | TGTGCCAGCAGCTTACTAGCGGGAGGGCCCAATGAGCAGTTCTTC | CASSLLAGGPNEQFF
TRBJ1-1 | NA | TRBV27 | few | TGTGCCAGCAGGGGAACAGCGACGAACACTGAAGCTTTCTTT | CASRGTATNTEAFF
TRBJ2-2 | NA | TRBV11-2 | NA | TGTGCCAGCAGCTTCTTAACCGGGGAGCTGTTTTTT | CASSFLTGELFF
TRBJ2-5 | NA | TRBV29-1 | NA | TGCAGCGCGCCGCTAAGGGAAGTTGAGACCCAGTACTTC | CSAPLREVETQYF
TRBJ1-5 | NA | TRBV19 | NA | TGTGCCAGTAGTATAGATGTTCCCGGGAACCAGCCCCAGCATTTT | CASSIDVPGNQPQHF
TRBJ1-3 | NA | TRBV7-3 | few | TGTGCCAGCAGCGACGGGTCTGGAAACACCATATATTTT | CASSDGSGNTIYF
TRBJ2-7 | TRBD1 | TRBV6-6 | NA | TGTGCCAGCAGCTCCGAACAGGGGGACGAGCAGTACTTC | CASSSEQGDEQYF
TRBJ2-3 | TRBD2 | TRBV5-4 | NA | TGTGCCAGCAGCCTTCGACTAGCGGGAAATCGACCAGATACGCAGTATTTT | CASSLRLAGNRPDTQYF
TRBJ2-7 | TRBD2 | TRBV7-6 | once | TGTGCCAGCAGCCGCGCGGGAGTTCCTAACGAGCAGTACTTC | CASSRAGVPNEQYF
TRBJ1-3 | NA | TRBV4-2 | NA | TGTGCCAGCAGCCAAGGGGTGGGGGCTGGAAACACCATATATTTT | CASSQGVGAGNTIYF
TRBJ1-1 | NA | TRBV6-5 | NA | TGTGCCAGCAGTAGAGGGGCGGGGGACACTGAAGCTTTCTTT | CASSRGAGDTEAFF
TRBJ1-5 | NA | TRBV4-1 | NA | TGCGCCAGCAGCCAACCCTTTTTTGAGGGAAGGCAGCCCCAGCATTTT | CASSQPFFEGRQPQHF
TRBJ2-1 | TRBD2 | TRBV9 | NA | TGTGCCAGCAGCGTTCGGGGGGACCTCTACAATGAGCAGTTCTTC | CASSVRGDLYNEQFF
TRBJ1-2 | NA | TRBV5-4 | few | TGTGCCAGCAGCCAGGACGGGAACTATGGCTACACCTTC | CASSQDGNYGYTF
TRBJ2-3 | TRBD1 | TRBV11-2 | NA | TGTGCCAGCAGCTCGGGACAGGGAGATACGCAGTATTTT | CASSSGQGDTQYF
TRBJ2-4 | NA | TRBV5-1 | NA | TGCGCCAGCAGCTTGGGAATGGGTAAAAACATTCAGTACTTC | CASSLGMGKNIQYF
TRBJ2-1 | NA | TRBV5-1 | NA | TGCGCCAGCAGCCGCGACATAGACAATGAGCAGTTCTTC | CASSRDIDNEQFF
TRBJ1-2 | NA | TRBV6-1 | few | TGTGCCAGCAGCGCCCGCCTGGGGGTGGGGGGCTACACCTTC | CASSARLGVGGYTF
TRBJ2-3 | TRBD2 | TRBV15 | NA | TGTGCCACCAGCAGAGGCCTAGCGGGGGGGACGGCGCAGTATTTT | CATSRGLAGGTAQYF
TRBJ1-1 | NA | TRBV7-9 | NA | TGTGCCAGCAGCGACCCCAGGGGCCGGATGAACACTGAAGCTTTCTTT | CASSDPRGRMNTEAFF
TRBJ1-3 | NA | TRBV2 | NA | TGTGCCAGCAGTGAAGGAGGGGACACCATATATTTT | CASSEGGDTIYF